The sequence of this T cell receptor beta chain was determined in a study of patients and donors after allogeneic stem cell transplantation. TCRdb called the RT-PCR reads again in MiXCR, with one record for every CDR3 protein. In the table there are 400,000 to 500,000 distinct CDR3 sequences, 15% to 20% of which are singletons. CDR1 and CDR2 from the germline V gene are SGHAT and FQNNGV. The CDR3 loop spans 15 amino acids. The trim removed 3 bases at V and 1 base at J, leaving 6 bases unmatched. V and J are TRBV11-2 and TRBJ2-7, with 7 bases lining up with TRBD2. The sequence came from a human donor who was either an allogeneic HSCT recipient or a stem cell or donor lymphocyte infusion donor (not recorded which). It is not recorded whose cells these are; they may come from a transplant donor. The sequencing input was blood, either unsorted or a sorted T cell fraction (not recorded which). CDR3 region: CASSFNQRGSYEQYF. The CDR3 DNA reads TGTGCCAGCAGCTTTAATCAGCGGGGATCCTACGAGCAGTACTTC.